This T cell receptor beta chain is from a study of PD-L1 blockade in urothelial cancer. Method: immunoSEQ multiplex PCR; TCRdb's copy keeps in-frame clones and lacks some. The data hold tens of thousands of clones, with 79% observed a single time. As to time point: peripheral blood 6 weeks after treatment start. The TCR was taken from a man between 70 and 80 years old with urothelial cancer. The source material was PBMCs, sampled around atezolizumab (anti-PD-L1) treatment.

The CDR3 loop is CASRPAGTRVGTQYF. The CDR3 DNA is TGTGCCAGCAGACCGGCGGGGACTAGAGTAGGGACCCAGTACTTC. V usage is TRBV7-2 and J usage is TRBJ2-5; 8 nucleotides align to TRBD2. Per germline, CDR1 SGHTA and CDR2 FQGNSA. The CDR3 sequence is 15 residues long. J gave up 7 bases and V 6 bases, and 13 bases lay outside the gene matches. Based on the CDR3 plus reference TRBV7-2 and TRBJ2-5, the full variable domain is GAGVSQSPSNKVTEKGKDVELRCDPISGHTALYWYRQSLGQGLEFLIYFQGNSAPDKSGLPSDRFSAERTGGSVSTLTIQRTQQEDSAVYLCASRPAGTRVGTQYFGPGTRLLVL.